This TCR beta chain comes out of a study of blood T cell repertoires in COVID-19. TCRdb keeps only in-frame clones here, not all; method: immunoSEQ multiplex PCR. This sample yields a few hundred thousand clones, of which approximately 90% are seen a single time; 0.95% to 1.5% belongs to the top ten. Per germline, CDR1 SEHNR and CDR2 FQNEAQ (reference sequence). This CDR3 is built from 13 residues. Trimming shortened V by 7 bases and J by 4 bases, and 10 bases separated the two germline ends. Study members were between about 18 and 95 years old and lived in 24 US regions. The TCR sequence derives from a human donor in a cohort exposed to, infected with or recovered from COVID-19 (not recorded which). The donor label of this sample is uncertain. V gene TRBV7-9 combines with J gene TRBJ2-2; the D is unclear. The material sequenced was PBMCs or T cells enriched from blood (not recorded which). The CDR3: CASIKGSTGELFF. The CDR3 nucleotides read TGTGCCAGCATCAAGGGCAGCACCGGGGAGCTGTTTTTT.